This passage covers 28 T cell receptor beta chains from one sample sequenced in a study of T cell clonotyping in hematopoietic cell transplantation. Measured with immunoSEQ multiplex PCR; TCRdb has only the in-frame clones, and not every one. The data hold 9,000 or so clones, with approximately 85% observed a single time. Material: PBMCs, obtained 180 days after allogeneic stem cell transplant. The receptors come from a female patient younger than 45 who had an allogeneic stem cell transplant, so the T cells may come from the graft donor. Some clones in this sample may be carry-over from other donors' samples.

The chain couples TRBV5-8 to TRBJ2-7, with D tentatively TRBD1 (6 bases). Trimming cost V 4 bases and J 7 bases, with 15 bases left between them. The CDR3 is 13 residues long. Looked up from germline, CDR1 is SGHTS and CDR2 is YDEGEE. The CDR3 is CASSKQTGGEQYF. Here the CDR3 DNA reads TGTGCCAGCAGCAAACAGACAGGCGGGGAGCAGTACTTC.

V gene TRBV7-9 combines with J gene TRBJ1-3, with D unclear. Germline CDR1 reads SEHNR; CDR2 reads FQNEAQ (reference sequence). Trimming stripped 1 base from V and 8 bases from J, with 6 bases between. This CDR3 spans 12 amino acids. The CDR3 is CASSLVGDTIYF. DNA of the CDR3: TGTGCCAGCAGCTTAGTCGGGGACACCATATATTTT.

This sequence joins TRBV9 and TRBJ1-4, with 9 nucleotides matching TRBD1. Unmatched junction bases numbered 9, after V lost 4 bases and J lost 8 bases. This CDR3 is built from 15 residues. Germline assignment: CDR1 SGDLS and CDR2 YYNGEE. DNA for the CDR3: TGTGCCAGCAGCCCGACGGGACAGGGTGGCGAAAAACTGTTTTTT. This sequence encodes CASSPTGQGGEKLFF.

The rearrangement joins TRBV6-5 to TRBJ1-1; no clear D. This CDR3 is built from 14 residues. V was shortened by 0 bases and J by 4 bases, with 9 bases between the two germline ends. Germline CDR1 and CDR2: MNHEY and SVGAGI. This chain's CDR3 is CASSYSSGFTEAFF. DNA of the CDR3: TGTGCCAGCAGTTACTCGAGCGGTTTCACTGAAGCTTTCTTT.

V and J are TRBV27 and TRBJ1-2, with 7 bases fitting TRBD1. The ends lost 5 bases at V and 2 bases at J; junction bases unmatched: 2. Looked up from germline, CDR1 is MNHEY and CDR2 is SMNVEV (reference sequence). The CDR3 has 13 amino acids. The CDR3 DNA follows: TGTGCCAGCAGTAAACAGGGGAACTATGGCTACACCTTC. Protein sequence: CASSKQGNYGYTF.

V and J are TRBV29-1 and TRBJ2-7; D possibly corresponds to TRBD1 (6 bases). Trimming shortened V by 5 bases and J by 5 bases, and 13 bases separated the two germline ends. Germline V gives CDR1 SQVTM, CDR2 ANQGSEA. The CDR3 has 12 amino acids. The CDR3 here is CSVLIQGNEQYF. The CDR3, as DNA: TGCAGCGTTCTTATACAGGGAAACGAGCAGTACTTC.

The chain couples TRBV25-1 to TRBJ1-1, with D tentatively TRBD1 (5 bases). There are 15 residues in the CDR3. Trimming cost V 6 bases and J 5 bases, with 19 bases left between them. Germline values: CDR1 MGHDK, CDR2 SYGVNS. Here the CDR3 DNA reads TGTGCCAGCAGGGAACCGGGACTAGGGAGGACTGAAGCTTTCTTT. Residues: CASREPGLGRTEAFF.

This clone showed up just once. This rearrangement joins TRBV30 to TRBJ2-7; D uncertain. The V gene lost 5 bases and the J gene lost 0 bases, with 11 bases spanning the gap. Germline CDR1 is GTSNPN and CDR2 is SVGIG (reference sequence). The CDR3 spans 13 residues. CDR3 protein: CAWGIPSSYEQYF. Here the CDR3 DNA reads TGTGCCTGGGGTATTCCGAGCTCCTACGAGCAGTACTTC.

The chain recombines TRBV5-6 with TRBJ1-5, with 8 positions matching TRBD1. Germline V gene data show CDR1 as SGHDT and CDR2 as YYEEEE. There are 15 residues in the CDR3. V was clipped by 0 bases and J by 6 bases; unmatched bases: 5. The CDR3 DNA follows: TGTGCCAGCAGCTTGGGCGGACAGGGTCGTCAGCCCCAGCATTTT. It is translated as CASSLGGQGRQPQHF. The entire variable domain, with the rest obtained from reference TRBV5-6 and TRBJ1-5, is as follows: DAGVTQSPTHLIKTRGQQVTLRCSPKSGHDTVSWYQQALGQGPQFIFQYYEEEERQRGNFPDRFSGHQFPNYSSELNVNALLLGDSALYLCASSLGGQGRQPQHFGDGTRLSIL.

The rearrangement uses TRBV6-5 and TRBJ1-1; D gene ambiguous. CDR3 length: 13 residues. The V end lost 1 base, the J end lost 1 base, and 4 bases lay between the germline ends. CDR1 is MNHEY and CDR2 is SVGAGI in the germline V gene. This CDR3 is CASSYFTNTEAFF. Here the CDR3 DNA reads TGTGCCAGCAGTTACTTTACGAACACTGAAGCTTTCTTT.

The rearrangement joins TRBV7-2 to TRBJ1-5, with 9 bases aligning to TRBD1. V shed 1 base, J shed 4 bases, and the junction held 8 bases outside the gene matches. The germline CDR1 and CDR2 sequences are SGHTA and FQGNSA. The CDR3 runs 17 residues. The CDR3 DNA reads as TGTGCCAGCAGCTTAGTACCTGGGACAGGGAGTAATCAGCCCCAGCATTTT. The encoded protein is CASSLVPGTGSNQPQHF.

The chain uses TRBV9 and TRBJ1-1, with 7 bases fitting TRBD1. Germline V lookup: CDR1 SGDLS, CDR2 YYNGEE. The CDR3 totals 16 residues. Trimming at V came to 3 bases and at J to 4 bases, leaving 12 bases not matched to a gene. The CDR3 region is CASSDRQGAISTEAFF. CDR3 nucleotide sequence: TGTGCCAGCAGCGATCGACAGGGAGCTATCTCCACTGAAGCTTTCTTT.

CDR3 region: CASSPDGDEKLFF. In DNA, the CDR3 is TGTGCCAGCTCACCGGACGGGGATGAAAAACTGTTTTTT. This sequence joins TRBV18 and TRBJ1-4; D remains unclear. The V and J ends lost 3 bases and 6 bases respectively, with 8 bases between them. Germline CDR1 KGHSH, CDR2 LQKENI. CDR3 length equals 13 residues.

Remarks on this clone: This CDR3 is also generated by other DNA sequences in the sample. The rearrangement joins TRBV30 to TRBJ1-1; D is ambiguous. The CDR3 has 11 amino acids. V lost 5 bases, J lost 1 base, and 5 bases lay in between. Germline-derived CDR1 and CDR2 are GTSNPN and SVGIG (reference sequence). The CDR3 DNA sequence: TGTGCCTGGGGACGGAACACTGAAGCTTTCTTT. Amino acids: CAWGRNTEAFF.

This clone was counted once. This rearrangement joins TRBV7-2 to TRBJ2-5; TRBD2 might be the D (6 bases). CDR3 size: 14 residues. Trimming cost V 2 bases and J 2 bases, with 9 bases left between them. Germline V gene data show CDR1 as SGHTA and CDR2 as FQGNSA. The DNA for the CDR3 is TGTGCCAGCAGCTTATTTGCGGGGCAAGAGACCCAGTACTTC. Protein product: CASSLFAGQETQYF.

As DNA, the CDR3 is TGCAGCGTTGGACGGGACAGGTATAACGAGCAGTACTTC. It yields the protein CSVGRDRYNEQYF. The chain employs TRBV29-1 and TRBJ2-7; TRBD1 aligns across 8 bases. Looked up from germline, CDR1 is SQVTM and CDR2 is ANQGSEA. The CDR3 contains 13 residues. Unmatched junction bases numbered 7, after V lost 4 bases and J lost 5 bases.

The chain is built from TRBV6-5 and TRBJ1-2; D gene ambiguous. V was shortened by 6 bases and J by 4 bases, with 12 bases between the two germline ends. Germline CDR1 is MNHEY and CDR2 is SVGAGI. CDR3 length: 13 amino acids. The CDR3 nucleotides are TGTGCCAGCAGACCCCTTGACGTCTATGGCTACACCTTC. Amino acid sequence: CASRPLDVYGYTF.

Remarks on this clone: At one of its ends the junction is not consistent with the germline gene, which may arise from a read error. The chain uses TRBV7-7 and TRBJ2-2; 7 bases line up with TRBD1. There are 16 residues in the CDR3. Germline CDR1 SSHAT, CDR2 FNYEAQ (reference sequence). In DNA, the CDR3 is TGTGCTAGCAGCCAGGACAGGACCTTTAACACCGGGGAGCTGTTTTTT. This encodes CASSQDRTFNTGELFF.

J is TRBJ1-5 and V is TRBV29-1, with 7 bases that match TRBD1. The germline V gene has CDR1 SQVTM and CDR2 ANQGSEA. The CDR3 sequence is 14 residues long. CDR3 sequence: CTPLVTGRDQPQHF. CDR3 DNA: TGCACCCCTCTCGTGACAGGGAGGGATCAGCCCCAGCATTTT.

V gene TRBV29-1 combines with J gene TRBJ2-3; D perhaps matches TRBD2 (7 bases). Germline lookup yields CDR1 SQVTM and CDR2 ANQGSEA. The CDR3 sequence is 16 residues long. Trimming left V 3 bases short and J 1 base short, with 17 bases between. CDR3 nucleotide sequence: TGCAGCGTTGAGGGGGGCGGGAGATATGGCACAGATACGCAGTATTTT. Its translation is CSVEGGGRYGTDTQYF.

V and J are TRBV2 and TRBJ1-2, with TRBD1 matching over 7 bases. The CDR3 is 12 amino acids. After removal of 11 bases from V and 2 bases from J, the junction contained 5 bases not matched to a gene. Germline V lookup: CDR1 SNHLY, CDR2 FYNNEI. The CDR3 loop reads CAGGQMNYGYTF. The CDR3 DNA reads TGTGCCGGGGGACAGATGAACTATGGCTACACCTTC. The full variable domain, its missing parts supplied by reference TRBV2 and TRBJ1-2, is EPEVTQTPSHQVTQMGQEVILRCVPISNHLYFYWYRQILGQKVEFLVSFYNNEISEKSEIFDDQFSVERPDGSNFTLKIRSTKLEDSAMYFCAGGQMNYGYTFGSGTRLTVV.

This clone appeared a single time. This rearrangement joins TRBV7-2 to TRBJ2-2; TRBD2 matches 7 bases. CDR3 size: 15 residues. Germline V gene sequence: CDR1 SGHTA, CDR2 FQGNSA. J was trimmed by 6 bases and V by 3 bases; bases with no gene match: 7. The CDR3 loop reads CASSLGRGSAGELFF. CDR3 in DNA: TGTGCCAGCAGCTTGGGGCGGGGGAGTGCCGGGGAGCTGTTTTTT.

The genes are TRBV6-6 and TRBJ1-5; D possibly corresponds to TRBD1 (5 bases). Trimming took 1 base from V and 10 from J, leaving 14 bases between them. The CDR3 covers 14 residues. Per the germline V gene, CDR1 is MNHNY and CDR2 is SVGAGI (reference sequence). The CDR3: CASSYWDLGVPQHF. The DNA of the CDR3 is TGTGCCAGCAGTTACTGGGACTTGGGGGTTCCCCAGCATTTT.

The V gene is TRBV2, the J gene TRBJ2-1; 7 bases are a match to TRBD1. V was clipped by 6 bases and J by 10 bases; unmatched bases: 0. Germline CDR1 and CDR2: SNHLY and FYNNEI. The CDR3 totals 10 residues. For the CDR3, the DNA is TGTGCCAGCAGAGGGGGCGAGCAGTTCTTC. It is translated as CASRGGEQFF.

The rearrangement joins TRBV7-2 to TRBJ1-2, with TRBD1 as a possible D gene (5 bases). The V and J ends lost 5 bases and 3 bases respectively, with 19 bases between them. This CDR3 region has 16 residues. Germline V CDR1 and CDR2: SGHTA, FQGNSA. The CDR3 protein is CASSPFVGESDYGYTF. For the CDR3, the DNA is TGTGCCAGCAGCCCATTTGTGGGGGAATCGGACTATGGCTACACCTTC.

The chain recombines TRBV2 with TRBJ2-3; 8 bases align to TRBD1. CDR1 SNHLY and CDR2 FYNNEI come from the germline V gene. This CDR3 contains 14 residues. The J segment lost 6 bases and the V segment lost 8 bases, leaving 10 bases of the junction unmatched. The CDR3 nucleotides read TGTGCCAGCTACAAACAGGGGGGCCCCGATACGCAGTATTTT. It codes for CASYKQGGPDTQYF.

For the CDR3, the DNA is TGTGCTTCTCTGGCGGGTAACGGGAGGAACACTGAAGCTTTCTTT. Its protein product is CASLAGNGRNTEAFF. The V call is TRBV11-3, the J call TRBJ1-1; D not certain. This CDR3 is 15 amino acids long. From germline, CDR1 is SGHNT and CDR2 YENEEA.

The chain couples TRBV30 to TRBJ1-5; D might be TRBD1 (6 bases). CDR1 is GTSNPN, CDR2 SVGIG, per germline (reference sequence). The CDR3 spans 13 residues. Trimming stripped 5 bases from V and 3 bases from J, with 11 bases between. CDR3 DNA sequence: TGTGCCTGGGAACAGGGAAACAATCAGCCCCAGCATTTT. Its translation is CAWEQGNNQPQHF.